The next 3 T cell receptor beta chains were all read from a single sample in a study of T cells after yellow fever vaccination. TCRdb reanalysed the 5' RACE reads using MiXCR and keeps one entry per CDR3 protein. This table holds approximately 580,000 distinct CDR3 sequences, 17% found once. The sequencing used PBMCs, collected 5 to 6 days after the first yellow fever vaccination. These receptors originate from a young man who received the YFV17D yellow fever vaccine.

The chain recombines TRBV4-1 with TRBJ2-2; no clear D gene. Trimming stripped 0 bases from V and 3 bases from J, with 8 bases between. CDR1 is MGHRA and CDR2 is YSYEKL in the germline V gene. The CDR3 is 15 amino acids. In DNA, the CDR3 is TGCGCCAGCAGCCAAGAAAGCACATACACCGGGGAGCTGTTTTTT. Translating it yields CASSQESTYTGELFF.

The chain joins TRBV20-1 to TRBJ1-3, with 7 bases identical to TRBD1. V gave up 4 bases and J gave up 0 bases; unmatched junction bases: 6. The CDR3 is 15 amino acids. Germline-derived CDR1 and CDR2 are DFQATT and SNEGSKA (reference sequence). In nucleotides, the CDR3 is TGCAGTGCTACCGGGACAGCCTACTCTGGAAACACCATATATTTT. Protein product: CSATGTAYSGNTIYF.

This clonotype was recorded a few times. This rearrangement joins TRBV7-9 to TRBJ2-7; 7 nucleotides align to TRBD2. The CDR3 length is 13 residues. V dropped 5 bases and J dropped 3; count of bases not matched to a gene: 4. Germline-derived CDR1 and CDR2 are SEHNR and FQNEAQ (reference sequence). The CDR3, as DNA: TGTGCCAGCAGCCGGGAGGCCTTCTACGAGCAGTACTTC. As protein: CASSREAFYEQYF.